What follows describes a single T cell receptor (beta chain). Antigen specificity is unknown. This specimen belongs to a study of OX40 agonist ivuxolimab in advanced cancers. Study background: Recorded diagnoses for dose-escalation patients were hepatocellular carcinoma, melanoma, renal cell or head and neck cancer. General study points: Blood T cells, both CD4+ and CD8+, expanded clonally by week 6 at 0.1 to 3.0 mg/kg.

Produced via immunoSEQ multiplex PCR; TCRdb's table is partial and in-frame only. The data contain about 36,000 clones, about 87% of them singletons. The junction had 4 bases not matched to a gene; V was cut back by 5 bases and J by 4 bases. Germline loops: CDR1 SEHNR, CDR2 FQNEAQ (reference sequence). The CDR3 contains 14 residues. The V and J genes are TRBV7-9 and TRBJ1-3, with 8 positions matching TRBD1. This TCR was recovered from an adult with an advanced solid tumor such as melanoma, head and neck, liver or kidney cancer. This specimen was CD4+ or CD8+ T cells sorted from blood, taken in a trial of the OX40 agonist ivuxolimab. This CDR3 is CASSLTGDGNTIYF. CDR3 DNA sequence: TGTGCCAGCAGCCTGACAGGGGACGGAAACACCATATATTTT.